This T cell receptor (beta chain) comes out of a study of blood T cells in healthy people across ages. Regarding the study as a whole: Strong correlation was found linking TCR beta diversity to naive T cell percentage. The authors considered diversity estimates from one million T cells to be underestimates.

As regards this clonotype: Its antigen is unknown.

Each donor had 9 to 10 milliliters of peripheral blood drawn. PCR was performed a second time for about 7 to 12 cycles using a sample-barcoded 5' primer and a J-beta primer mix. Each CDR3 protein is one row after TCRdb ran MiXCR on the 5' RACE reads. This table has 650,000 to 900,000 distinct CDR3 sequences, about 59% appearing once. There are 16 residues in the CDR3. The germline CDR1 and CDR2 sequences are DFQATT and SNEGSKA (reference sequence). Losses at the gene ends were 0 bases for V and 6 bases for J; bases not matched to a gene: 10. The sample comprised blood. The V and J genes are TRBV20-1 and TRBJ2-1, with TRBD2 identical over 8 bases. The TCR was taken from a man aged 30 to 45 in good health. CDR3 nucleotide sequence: TGCAGTGCTAGAGATCACGCGGGGGGACTCTTCAATGAGCAGTTCTTC. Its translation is CSARDHAGGLFNEQFF.